One and the same sample provided the 5 T cell receptor beta chains below, sequenced in a study of T cells in Graves' hyperthyroidism and ophthalmopathy. What was amplified from RNA transcripts were TCR beta CDR3 regions. The TCR CDR3 first-round RT-PCR relied on the HTBI primer set. TCRdb recomputed calls from the multiplex PCR reads with MiXCR, one row per CDR3 protein. The sample carries roughly 240,000 distinct CDR3 sequences, approximately 23% recorded once. Sequencing was carried out using blood. The source of these receptors is a woman aged 40 to 50 with Graves' ophthalmopathy.

Regarding this clonotype: One junction end does not reproduce the germline sequence, and a read error may be involved. The rearrangement joins TRBV6-1 to TRBJ1-2; D is ambiguous. CDR1 is MNHNS and CDR2 is SASEGT in the germline V gene. CDR3 length equals 12 residues. CDR3 protein: CASSDWASGYSF. The CDR3 region has the DNA TGTGCCAGCAGTGATTGGGCGAGCGGCTACAGCTTC.

CDR3 protein: CASSFSLAGYEQYF. CDR3 bases: TGTGCCAGCAGCTTTTCGCTAGCGGGCTACGAGCAGTACTTC. The J gene is TRBJ2-7, the V gene TRBV11-1; 8 bases map to TRBD2. Germline-derived CDR1 and CDR2 are SGHAT and FQDESV (reference sequence). The CDR3 spans 14 residues. Trimming at V came to 3 bases and at J to 3 bases, leaving 4 bases not matched to a gene.

The chain joins TRBV30 to TRBJ1-2; 7 bases map to TRBD1. Trimming cost V 4 bases and J 4 bases; bases outside gene matches: 6. The CDR3 is made up of 13 amino acids. Looked up from germline, CDR1 is GTSNPN and CDR2 is SVGIG (reference sequence). CDR3 region: CAWNLRGGYGYTF. The CDR3 DNA sequence: TGTGCCTGGAACCTCAGGGGGGGCTATGGCTACACCTTC. The full variable domain, rest sourced from reference TRBV30 and TRBJ1-2, is SQTIHQWPATLVQPVGSPLSLECTVEGTSNPNLYWYRQAAGRGLQLLFYSVGIGQISSEVPQNLSASRPQDRQFILSSKKLLLSDSGFYLCAWNLRGGYGYTFGSGTRLTVV.

DNA of the CDR3: TGTGCCAGCAGCTTAGGTTGGGGGACTGAAGCTTTCTTT. Protein product: CASSLGWGTEAFF. The rearrangement uses TRBV7-8 and TRBJ1-1, with D possibly TRBD1 on 5 matching bases. CDR3 size: 13 residues. The V end lost 1 base, the J end lost 5 bases, and 8 bases lay between the germline ends. Germline V gives CDR1 SGHVS, CDR2 FQNEAQ.

Many counts were recorded for this clonotype. V usage is TRBV20-1 and J usage is TRBJ2-4; 10 bases are a match to TRBD2. The CDR3 spans 13 residues. Germline loops: CDR1 DFQATT, CDR2 SNEGSKA (reference sequence). J was trimmed by 6 bases and V by 5 bases; bases with no gene match: 4. CDR3 sequence (DNA): TGCAGTGCTCCCCCTAGCGGGAGAAACATTCAGTACTTC. Protein product: CSAPPSGRNIQYF.